This T cell receptor (beta chain) was sequenced during a study of long-term antiretroviral therapy in people with HIV. The study, taken as a whole, reports: An increase in diversity followed ART, yet levels stayed below transplant donor controls.

Sampling of each donor yielded at least one pre-ART PBMC sample and at least two post-ART PBMC samples. Remarks on this clone: Its cognate antigen is unknown.

Trimming stripped 3 bases from V and 0 bases from J, with 10 bases between. CDR1 and CDR2 from the germline V gene are MNHNS and SASEGT. CDR3 size: 15 residues. Version v3.0 of the immunoSEQ assay was performed at survey level. TCRdb's copy holds only in-frame clones and misses some; the assay was immunoSEQ multiplex PCR. The profile shows about 21,000 clones, under 90% of them singletons. The origin of this receptor is a man aged 50 to 59 with HIV. This rearrangement joins TRBV6-1 to TRBJ2-3, with TRBD1 as a possible D gene (7 bases). The sample in question was unsorted PBMCs, obtained at the start of antiretroviral therapy. The CDR3 loop reads CASSEPGGSTDTQYF. CDR3 sequence (DNA): TGTGCCAGCAGTGAGCCAGGGGGGAGCACAGATACGCAGTATTTT.